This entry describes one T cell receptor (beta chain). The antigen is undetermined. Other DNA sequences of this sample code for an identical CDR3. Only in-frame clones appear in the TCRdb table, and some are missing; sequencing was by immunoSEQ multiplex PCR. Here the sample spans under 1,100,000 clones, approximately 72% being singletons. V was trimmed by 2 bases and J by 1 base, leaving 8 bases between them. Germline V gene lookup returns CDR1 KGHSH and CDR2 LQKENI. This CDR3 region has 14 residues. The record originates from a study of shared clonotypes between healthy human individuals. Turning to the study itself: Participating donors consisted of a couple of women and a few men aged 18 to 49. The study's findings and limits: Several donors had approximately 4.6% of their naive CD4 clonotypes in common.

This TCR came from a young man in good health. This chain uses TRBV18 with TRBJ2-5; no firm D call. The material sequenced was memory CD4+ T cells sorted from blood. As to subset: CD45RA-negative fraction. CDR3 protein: CASSPRTTQETQYF. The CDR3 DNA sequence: TGTGCCAGCTCACCAAGAACAACCCAAGAGACCCAGTACTTC.